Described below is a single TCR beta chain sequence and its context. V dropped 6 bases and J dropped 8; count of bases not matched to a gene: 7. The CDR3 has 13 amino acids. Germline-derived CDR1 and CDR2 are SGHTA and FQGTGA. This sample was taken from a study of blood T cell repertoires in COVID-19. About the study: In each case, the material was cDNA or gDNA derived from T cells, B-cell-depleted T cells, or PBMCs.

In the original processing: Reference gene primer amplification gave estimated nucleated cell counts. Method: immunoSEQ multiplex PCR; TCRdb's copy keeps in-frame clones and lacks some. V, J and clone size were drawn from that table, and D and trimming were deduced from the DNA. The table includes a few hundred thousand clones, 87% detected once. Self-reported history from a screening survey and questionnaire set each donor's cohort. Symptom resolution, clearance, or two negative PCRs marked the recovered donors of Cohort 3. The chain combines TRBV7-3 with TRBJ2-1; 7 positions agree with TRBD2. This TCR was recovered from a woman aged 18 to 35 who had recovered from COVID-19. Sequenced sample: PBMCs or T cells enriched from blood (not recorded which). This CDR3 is CASREAGRDEQFF. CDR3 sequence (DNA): TGTGCCAGCAGGGAGGCAGGGAGGGATGAGCAGTTCTTC.